This T cell receptor (beta chain) was obtained from a study of cytotoxic CD8 clonotypes in ibrutinib-treated CLL. Study context: After a median of around 68 months, some 14 patients stayed remitted and some twelve progressed; responses had been partial in some 25 and complete in 2. It was after a median 12 months of treatment, range 6 to 36, that response samples were taken. Study-wide results and limits: At ibrutinib response, clonality increased, and at progression it declined back toward baseline. Treatment left the uncommon public clonotypes either contracted or stable in frequency.

The data were produced by immunoSEQ multiplex PCR, yet TCRdb's version contains in-frame clones alone and is incomplete. The sample records about 130,000 clones, roughly 80% being singletons. This clone was counted between two and nine times. The antigen is not known. This CDR3 has 14 residues. V lost 0 bases and J 8 bases, leaving 11 bases between the germline ends. Sequencing used PBMCs, obtained after 24 months of ibrutinib treatment. The TCR was taken from a human donor with chronic lymphocytic leukemia. This chain links TRBV23-1 with TRBJ2-1; the D gene is possibly TRBD2 (6 bases). TRBV23-1 carries the ORF label, with uncertain function. The CDR3 sequence: CASSQSRGFDEQFF. The CDR3 bases are TGCGCCAGCAGTCAATCGCGGGGATTCGATGAGCAGTTCTTC.